Presented here are 6 T cell receptor beta chains from one specimen sequenced in a study of blood T cells in healthy people across ages. The second PCR ran roughly 7 to 11 cycles with a sample-barcoded 5' primer and J-beta primers. TCRdb recomputed calls from the 5' RACE reads with MiXCR, one row per CDR3 protein. This table has 550,000 to 800,000 distinct CDR3 sequences, roughly 32% appearing once. Material for sequencing was blood. These receptors originate from a woman of 80 years or more in good health.

The chain has TRBV12-3 or TRBV12-4 and TRBJ1-4; TRBD1 matches 7 bases. Trimming cost V 6 bases and J 7 bases; bases outside gene matches: 5. The CDR3 runs 13 residues. The CDR3 DNA reads TGTGCCAGCAGAGCAGGGGGTGTTGAAAAACTGTTTTTT. Translation: CASRAGGVEKLFF.

This clonotype was seen a few times. This chain joins TRBV20-1 and TRBJ1-1, with 8 bases lining up with TRBD1. After removal of 6 bases from V and 3 bases from J, the junction contained 6 bases not matched to a gene. The CDR3 is made up of 13 amino acids. CDR1 and CDR2 from the germline V gene are DFQATT and SNEGSKA (reference sequence). The CDR3 is CSATLTGDTEAFF. The CDR3 nucleotides are TGCAGTGCCACCCTGACAGGGGACACTGAAGCTTTCTTT.

This clonotype was counted only a few times. V usage is TRBV7-2 and J usage is TRBJ1-2; D is possibly TRBD1 (5 bases). Trimming took off 5 bases at V and 6 bases at J, with 13 bases between the two ends. CDR1 and CDR2 (germline): SGHTA, FQGNSA. The CDR3 runs to 13 residues. The CDR3 region has the DNA TGTGCCAGCAGCATACTCATAGGGGATGGCTACACCTTC. Its translation is CASSILIGDGYTF.

The sample holds many counts of this clonotype. V gene TRBV20-1 combines with J gene TRBJ1-5; D unresolved. This CDR3 region has 13 residues. Germline CDR1 DFQATT, CDR2 SNEGSKA (reference sequence). Trimming took off 6 bases at V and 2 bases at J, with 11 bases between the two ends. This CDR3 reads CSAGRRGNQPQHF. The CDR3 DNA sequence: TGCAGTGCCGGACGGCGGGGCAATCAGCCCCAGCATTTT.

This clonotype was recorded at least ten times. J is TRBJ2-1 and V is TRBV4-2; 7 positions match TRBD1. This CDR3 comprises 14 residues. The germline CDR1 and CDR2 sequences are LGHNA and YNFKEQ. Trimming removed 1 base from V and 3 bases from J; junction bases left unmatched: 0. CDR3 in amino acids: CASSQGDSYNEQFF. The CDR3 region has the DNA TGTGCCAGCAGCCAAGGGGACAGCTACAATGAGCAGTTCTTC.

This clonotype occurred many times. The V call is TRBV30, the J call TRBJ1-2; D remains ambiguous. This CDR3 is built from 14 residues. CDR1 and CDR2 (germline): GTSNPN, SVGIG (reference sequence). V lost 2 bases and J 3 bases, leaving 13 bases between the germline ends. The CDR3 is CAWSPAGGHYGYTF. The CDR3, as DNA: TGTGCCTGGAGTCCCGCGGGCGGCCACTATGGCTACACCTTC. The full variable domain, completed using reference TRBV30 and TRBJ1-2, is SQTIHQWPATLVQPVGSPLSLECTVEGTSNPNLYWYRQAAGRGLQLLFYSVGIGQISSEVPQNLSASRPQDRQFILSSKKLLLSDSGFYLCAWSPAGGHYGYTFGSGTRLTVV.